This entry features one TCR beta chain sequence. Its antigen is currently not known. Base qualities were left out, and no much larger clone turns up one base away. This specimen comes from a study of radiotherapy plus CTLA-4 blockade in lung cancer (dated by TCRdb to 2016 to 2019). For context, the study as a whole: Objective responses were observed in more than 15% of enrolled patients, and disease control was achieved in around 30%.

Results and caveats for the whole study, not just this receptor: Increased serum interferon-beta after radiation, together with early dynamic changes in blood T cell clones, were reported to be the strongest predictors of response. After treatment with radiotherapy and ipilimumab, TCR clones that originated in tumors expanded in peripheral blood.

The study tested focal radiation therapy combined with CTLA-4 blockade (ipilimumab) in patients with chemo-refractory metastatic non-small-cell lung cancer. Library method: the immunoSEQ multiplex PCR assay. What TCRdb holds here is the immuneACCESS table cut down to in-frame rearrangements. Part of the clones is not present; checked against another copy, under half of the missing clones reflect an unresolved V gene, and the others are unexplained. The sample profile shows over 85,000 clones; about four fifths of them were found once. 25% of the sample comes from the top ten. Sequencing used peripheral blood, obtained from a patient treated with radiotherapy plus ipilimumab. The TCR originated in a human donor with non-small cell lung cancer that progressed on radiotherapy plus ipilimumab.

The CDR3 region has the sequence CASRAGVGSRETQYF. The nucleotide sequence reads as follows: TGTGCCAGCAGGGCCGGTGTGGGATCTAGAGAGACCCAGTACTTC. The V and J genes are TRBV6-5 and TRBJ2-5; no D gene is confidently identified. Relative to germline, V is 6 bases shorter and J is 4 bases shorter, with 18 bases between their ends. Sequences MNHEY (CDR1) and SVGAGI (CDR2) are obtained from the germline V gene. CDR3 length: 15 amino acids, cysteine to phenylalanine. Only the CDR3 DNA is retained, 45 bases long and in frame from the first base.